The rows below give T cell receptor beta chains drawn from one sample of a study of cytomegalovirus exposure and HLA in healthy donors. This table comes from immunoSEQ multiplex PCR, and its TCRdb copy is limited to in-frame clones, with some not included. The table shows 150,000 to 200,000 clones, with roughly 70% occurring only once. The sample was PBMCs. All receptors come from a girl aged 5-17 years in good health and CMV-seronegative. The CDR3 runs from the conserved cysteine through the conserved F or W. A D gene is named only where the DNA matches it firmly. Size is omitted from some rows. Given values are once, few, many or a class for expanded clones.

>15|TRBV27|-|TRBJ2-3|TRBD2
CASSLAGGLTDTQYF
TGTGCCAGCAGTTTGGCGGGGGGGCTGACAGATACGCAGTATTTT
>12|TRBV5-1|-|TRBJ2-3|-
CASSLQGDTQYF
TGCGCCAGCAGCTTACAGGGCGATACGCAGTATTTT
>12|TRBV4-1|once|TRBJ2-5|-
CASRGGTETQYF
TGCGCCAGCAGAGGGGGTACGGAGACCCAGTACTTC
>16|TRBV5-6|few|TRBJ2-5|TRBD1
CASSHSGQTIQETQYF
TGTGCCAGCAGCCACTCGGGACAGACGATTCAAGAGACCCAGTACTTC
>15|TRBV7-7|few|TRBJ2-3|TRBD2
CASSQFGGLTDTQYF
TGTGCCAGCAGCCAGTTCGGGGGGTTGACAGATACGCAGTATTTT
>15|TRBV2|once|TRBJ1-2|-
CASSEALQGIYGYTF
TGTGCCAGCAGTGAAGCGCTTCAGGGGATCTATGGCTACACCTTC
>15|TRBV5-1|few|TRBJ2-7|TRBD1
CASSLGTASSYEQYF
TGCGCCAGCAGCCTCGGGACAGCTAGCTCCTACGAGCAGTACTTC
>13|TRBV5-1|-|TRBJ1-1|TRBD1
CASSLVGDSEAFF
TGCGCCAGCAGCTTGGTGGGGGACAGTGAAGCTTTCTTT
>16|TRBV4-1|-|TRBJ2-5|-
CASSQVGGPGPETQYF
TGCGCCAGCAGCCAAGTTGGGGGCCCGGGACCAGAGACCCAGTACTTC
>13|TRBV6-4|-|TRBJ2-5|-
CASSVRGGETQYF
TGTGCCAGCAGTGTTAGAGGGGGAGAGACCCAGTACTTC
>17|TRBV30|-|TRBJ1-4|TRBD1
CAWSAPQGLATNEKLFF
TGTGCCTGGAGTGCACCACAGGGGTTAGCAACTAATGAAAAACTGTTTTTT
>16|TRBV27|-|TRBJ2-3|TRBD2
CASSLYGGARTDTQYF
TGTGCCAGCAGTTTATACGGGGGGGCTAGAACAGATACGCAGTATTTT
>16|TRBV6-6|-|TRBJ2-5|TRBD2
CASSYSLAGVQETQYF
TGTGCCAGCAGTTACTCCCTAGCGGGGGTTCAAGAGACCCAGTACTTC
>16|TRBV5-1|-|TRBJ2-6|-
CASSLGLISGANVLTF
TGCGCCAGCAGCTTAGGACTGATCTCTGGGGCCAACGTCCTGACTTTC
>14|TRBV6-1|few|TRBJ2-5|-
CASRDGLSQETQYF
TGTGCCAGCCGAGATGGACTGTCACAAGAGACCCAGTACTTC
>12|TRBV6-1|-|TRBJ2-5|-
CASSELYRTQYF
TGTGCCAGCAGTGAGTTATATCGGACCCAGTACTTC
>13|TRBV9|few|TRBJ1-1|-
CASSPTAAGEAFF
TGTGCCAGCAGCCCTACTGCGGCGGGAGAAGCTTTCTTT
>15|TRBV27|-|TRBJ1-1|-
CASSPLPRGGTEAFF
TGTGCCAGCAGCCCTCTACCCCGGGGGGGCACTGAAGCTTTCTTT
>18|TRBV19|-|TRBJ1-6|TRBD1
CASSSNLQGAPINSPLHF
TGTGCCAGTAGCTCGAATTTACAGGGGGCGCCGATAAATTCACCCCTCCACTTT
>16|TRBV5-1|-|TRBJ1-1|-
CASSLSGVRVGTEAFF
TGCGCCAGCAGCTTGTCGGGGGTGCGGGTTGGCACTGAAGCTTTCTTT
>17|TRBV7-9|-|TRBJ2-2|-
CASSQPDSRANTGELFF
TGTGCCAGCAGCCAGCCGGACTCTCGTGCGAACACCGGGGAGCTGTTTTTT
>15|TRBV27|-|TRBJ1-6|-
CASSLSHSYNSPLHF
TGTGCCAGCAGTTTATCTCACAGCTATAATTCACCCCTCCACTTT
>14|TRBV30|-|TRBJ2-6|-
CAWDRRSGANVLTF
TGTGCCTGGGACAGGCGCTCTGGGGCCAACGTCCTGACTTTC
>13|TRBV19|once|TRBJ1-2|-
CASSIAPGGGYTF
TGTGCCAGTAGTATAGCCCCGGGAGGAGGCTACACCTTC
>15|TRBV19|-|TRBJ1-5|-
CASRQDRYSNQPQHF
TGTGCCAGTAGGCAGGACAGATATAGCAATCAGCCCCAGCATTTT
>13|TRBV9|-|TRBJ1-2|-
CASSAPGNYGYTF
TGTGCCAGCAGTGCCCCAGGGAACTATGGCTACACCTTC
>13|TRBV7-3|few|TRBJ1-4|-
CASSPMRGEKLFF
TGTGCCAGCAGCCCAATGCGGGGGGAAAAACTGTTTTTT
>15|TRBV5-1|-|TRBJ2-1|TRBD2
CASSLGLAVYNEQFF
TGCGCCAGCAGCTTGGGGCTAGCGGTCTACAATGAGCAGTTCTTC
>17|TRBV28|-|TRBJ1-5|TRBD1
CASSWGQGLGSNQPQHF
TGTGCCAGCAGCTGGGGACAGGGGTTAGGGAGCAATCAGCCCCAGCATTTT
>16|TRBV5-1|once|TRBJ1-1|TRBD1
CASSFGVGRQGLEAFF
TGCGCCAGCAGCTTCGGTGTCGGGCGACAGGGGCTCGAAGCTTTCTTT
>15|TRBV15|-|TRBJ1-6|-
CATSRDGGTDSPLHF
TGTGCCACCAGCAGAGATGGGGGGACTGATTCACCCCTCCACTTT
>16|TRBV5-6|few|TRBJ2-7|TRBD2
CASSFQRGRFSHEQYF
TGTGCCAGCAGCTTTCAGCGGGGACGTTTCTCCCACGAGCAGTACTTC
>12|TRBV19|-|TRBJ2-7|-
CASSPTGVEQYF
TGTGCCAGTAGTCCGACGGGAGTTGAGCAGTACTTC
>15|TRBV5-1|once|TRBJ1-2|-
CASSLNGGQRYGYTF
TGCGCCAGCAGCTTGAATGGCGGGCAGAGATATGGCTACACCTTC
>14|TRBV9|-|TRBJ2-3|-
CASSVTGTTDTQYF
TGTGCCAGCAGCGTTACGGGTACCACAGATACGCAGTATTTT
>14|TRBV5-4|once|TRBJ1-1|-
CASSFPGLNTEAFF
TGTGCCAGCAGTTTTCCAGGCCTGAACACTGAAGCTTTCTTT
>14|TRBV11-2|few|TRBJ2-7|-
CASSLDWTGDEQYF
TGTGCCAGCAGCTTAGATTGGACGGGAGACGAGCAGTACTTC
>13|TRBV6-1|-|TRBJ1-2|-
CASSGSMGLGYTF
TGTGCCAGCAGTGGATCCATGGGGCTTGGCTACACCTTC
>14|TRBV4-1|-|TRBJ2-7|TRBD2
CASSPLTSGDEQYF
TGCGCCAGCAGCCCATTGACTAGCGGGGACGAGCAGTACTTC
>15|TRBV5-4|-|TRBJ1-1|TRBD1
CASSRDAGQPIEAFF
TGTGCCAGCAGCCGTGACGCGGGACAGCCAATCGAAGCTTTCTTT
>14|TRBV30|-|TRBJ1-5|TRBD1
CAWTHRGSNQPQHF
TGTGCCTGGACCCACAGGGGTTCCAATCAGCCCCAGCATTTT
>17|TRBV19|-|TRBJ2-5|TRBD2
CASSIERAGDYQETQYF
TGTGCCAGTAGTATAGAGAGAGCGGGGGATTACCAAGAGACCCAGTACTTC
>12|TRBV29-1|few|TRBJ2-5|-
CSVERGQETQYF
TGCAGCGTTGAGCGCGGCCAAGAGACCCAGTACTTC
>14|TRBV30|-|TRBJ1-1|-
CAWSWNGYGAEAFF
TGTGCCTGGAGTTGGAACGGGTACGGGGCTGAAGCTTTCTTT
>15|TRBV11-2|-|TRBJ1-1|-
CASSPRTNLNTEAFF
TGTGCCAGCAGCCCCAGGACAAATCTGAACACTGAAGCTTTCTTT
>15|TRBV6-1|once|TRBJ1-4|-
CASIMGSATNEKLFF
TGTGCCAGCATCATGGGGAGTGCAACTAATGAAAAACTGTTTTTT
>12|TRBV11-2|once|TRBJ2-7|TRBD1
CASSYDRVEQYF
TGTGCCAGCAGCTATGACAGGGTCGAGCAGTACTTC
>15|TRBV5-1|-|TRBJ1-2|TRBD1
CASSLARQGGKGYTF
TGCGCCAGCAGCTTGGCTCGACAGGGTGGTAAGGGCTACACCTTC
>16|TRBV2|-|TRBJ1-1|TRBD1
CASSEALQGANTEAFF
TGTGCCAGCAGTGAAGCGCTTCAGGGGGCGAACACTGAAGCTTTCTTT
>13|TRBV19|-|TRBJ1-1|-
CASSREGFTEAFF
TGTGCCAGTAGCAGGGAGGGGTTCACTGAAGCTTTCTTT
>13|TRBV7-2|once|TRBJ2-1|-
CASKSSSYNEQFF
TGTGCCAGCAAGAGTAGCTCCTACAATGAGCAGTTCTTC
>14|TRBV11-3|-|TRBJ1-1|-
CASSSQGRDTEAFF
TGTGCCAGCAGCTCACAGGGTCGGGACACTGAAGCTTTCTTT
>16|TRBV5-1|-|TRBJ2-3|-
CASSLQGVPSTDTQYF
TGCGCCAGCAGCTTACAAGGGGTCCCTAGCACAGATACGCAGTATTTT